This paragraph reports one T cell receptor beta chain. Its matching antigen is unknown. Primers included in the PCR were 60 Vbeta and 13 Jbeta primers. Sequencing used immunoSEQ multiplex PCR; TCRdb keeps in-frame clones, though not all of them. The sample holds under 130,000 clones, around 63% seen once. From germline, CDR1 is SGHAT and CDR2 FQNNGV. V was shortened by 2 bases and J by 2 bases, with 10 bases between the two germline ends. The CDR3 contains 14 residues. The sample belongs to a study of cytomegalovirus exposure and HLA in healthy donors. Study-wide points: Cytomegalovirus-associated status was assigned to around 160 TCR beta chains.

The clonotype comes from a man younger than 45 in good health and CMV-seronegative. The chain has TRBV11-2 and TRBJ2-7, with D maybe TRBD2 (5 bases). Material: PBMCs. The CDR3 DNA reads TGTGCCAGCAGCTTATGGGCGGGCCCCTACGAGCAGTACTTC. This codes for CASSLWAGPYEQYF.